Listed below are T cell receptor beta chains from one sample, sequenced in a study of T cell changes during pregnancy in multiple sclerosis. Profiled with immunoSEQ multiplex PCR; TCRdb holds only in-frame clones, not every one. The sample holds fewer than 85,000 clones; about 94% are singletons and the top ten take 1.5% to 2%. Sequenced here: peripheral blood, sampled in the first trimester of pregnancy. These receptors were collected from a female donor in good health, enrolled as a control in a pregnancy study. The CDR3 runs from the conserved cysteine through the conserved F or W. D genes are given only for firm matches. Size is stated for part of the rows, as once, few or many counts, or as a class when the clone is expanded.

abundance,j_gene,v_gene,d_gene,len,CDR3aa,CDR3nt
.,TRBJ1-5,TRBV27,.,15,CASSQILGGNQPQHF,TGTGCCAGCAGTCAGATTCTGGGGGGGAATCAGCCCCAGCATTTT
.,TRBJ2-1,TRBV2,TRBD2,19,CASSLTSGRPQGSYNEQFF,TGTGCCAGCAGTTTGACTAGCGGGCGGCCTCAGGGGTCCTACAATGAGCAGTTCTTC
.,TRBJ2-1,TRBV27,.,10,CASVINEQFF,TGTGCCAGCGTTATCAATGAGCAGTTCTTC
.,TRBJ1-4,TRBV4-1,.,15,CASSQVGRQLEKLFF,TGCGCCAGCAGCCAAGTGGGCCGGCAGCTAGAAAAACTGTTTTTT
.,TRBJ1-2,TRBV5-1,.,14,CASSLAGTGSGYTF,TGCGCCAGCAGCTTGGCCGGAACAGGGAGCGGCTACACCTTC
.,TRBJ2-1,TRBV28,TRBD1,16,CASSYDRETGYNEQFF,TGTGCCAGCAGTTACGACAGGGAGACGGGTTACAATGAGCAGTTCTTC
.,TRBJ1-1,TRBV2,.,17,CASSESPLRVRNTEAFF,TGTGCCAGCAGTGAATCCCCCTTACGGGTACGGAACACTGAAGCTTTCTTT
.,TRBJ2-1,TRBV28,.,16,CASSPPGAGSYNEQFF,TGTGCCAGCAGTCCCCCCGGGGCGGGATCCTACAATGAGCAGTTCTTC
.,TRBJ2-6,TRBV5-4,.,16,CASSLSGHSGANVLTF,TGTGCCAGCAGCCTATCTGGTCACTCTGGGGCCAACGTCCTGACTTTC
.,TRBJ1-5,TRBV27,.,15,CASGTSDRPNQPQHF,TGTGCCAGCGGAACTTCAGACAGACCAAATCAGCCCCAGCATTTT
.,TRBJ1-1,TRBV28,TRBD1,14,CASSPSRDRGWAFF,TGTGCCAGCAGTCCGTCCCGGGACAGGGGATGGGCTTTCTTT
medium-sized,TRBJ2-3,TRBV4-2,.,18,CASSQGEPPGLQSDTQYF,TGTGCCAGCAGCCAAGGCGAACCCCCGGGACTTCAATCAGATACGCAGTATTTT
.,TRBJ1-2,TRBV19,TRBD1,13,CASSIAGGYGYTF,TGTGCCAGTAGTATAGCAGGGGGATATGGCTACACCTTC
.,TRBJ2-1,TRBV11-2,TRBD2,15,CASSLGLASRNEQFF,TGTGCCAGCAGCTTAGGACTAGCGTCTCGCAATGAGCAGTTCTTC
.,TRBJ2-3,TRBV4-1,TRBD1,16,CASSRPPGQLTDTQYF,TGCGCCAGCAGCCGCCCTCCGGGACAGCTCACAGATACGCAGTATTTT
.,TRBJ1-1,TRBV19,.,13,CASSTTRNTEAFF,TGTGCCAGTAGTACAACAAGAAACACTGAAGCTTTCTTT
.,TRBJ2-7,TRBV20-1,TRBD2,11,CSARLAEKGYF,TGCAGTGCTAGACTAGCGGAAAAGGGGTACTTC
.,TRBJ2-3,TRBV27,.,14,CASSLRSYTDTQYF,TGTGCCAGCAGTTTACGGTCTTACACAGATACGCAGTATTTT
once,TRBJ2-2,TRBV27,.,18,CASTITPPRGLKTGELFF,TGTGCCAGCACCATTACCCCCCCCCGCGGGCTTAAGACCGGGGAGCTGTTTTTT
.,TRBJ2-7,TRBV29-1,TRBD1,16,CSVEVRGADREGEQYF,TGCAGCGTTGAAGTTCGGGGTGCGGACAGGGAAGGGGAGCAGTACTTC
.,TRBJ2-5,TRBV6-5,TRBD1,15,CASSLAGTALETQYF,TGTGCCAGCAGTTTGGCTGGGACAGCCCTAGAGACCCAGTACTTC
.,TRBJ1-5,TRBV28,TRBD1,17,CASSLQGASYSNQPQHF,TGTGCCAGCAGTTTACAGGGGGCCTCTTATAGCAATCAGCCCCAGCATTTT
.,TRBJ2-3,TRBV18,TRBD1,16,CASSLVRDSSTDTQYF,TGTGCCAGCTCACTCGTCCGGGACAGCAGCACAGATACGCAGTATTTT
.,TRBJ1-1,TRBV4-1,.,14,CASSQEGGSPEAFF,TGCGCCAGCAGCCAAGAGGGAGGGAGTCCTGAAGCTTTCTTT
.,TRBJ2-2,TRBV19,TRBD1,15,CASSIVTGRTGELFF,TGTGCCAGTAGTATTGTGACAGGGCGCACCGGGGAGCTGTTTTTT
.,TRBJ2-3,TRBV7-2,TRBD1,16,CASSARGTGATDTQYF,TGTGCCAGCAGCGCACGGGGGACAGGGGCCACAGATACGCAGTATTTT
.,TRBJ2-1,TRBV27,.,16,CASSLVRDLAYNEQFF,TGTGCCAGCAGTTTAGTTAGGGACCTAGCGTACAATGAGCAGTTCTTC
.,TRBJ2-3,TRBV5-1,TRBD1,18,CASSLGQGASVSTDTQYF,TGCGCCAGCAGCTTGGGACAGGGGGCTAGCGTTAGCACAGATACGCAGTATTTT
.,TRBJ2-3,TRBV2,.,12,CASTLSTDTQYF,TGTGCCAGCACGTTAAGCACAGATACGCAGTATTTT
once,TRBJ2-3,TRBV5-1,.,16,CASSLELTAPRDTQYF,TGCGCCAGCAGCTTGGAACTGACAGCTCCACGGGATACGCAGTATTTT
.,TRBJ2-7,TRBV27,TRBD2,18,CASSFRRDGTSGIYEQYF,TGTGCCAGCAGTTTCCGCAGGGACGGGACTAGCGGGATCTACGAGCAGTACTTC
.,TRBJ1-3,TRBV7-9,.,14,CASCSSGAGNTIYF,TGTGCCAGCTGCTCATCCGGAGCTGGAAACACCATATATTTT
.,TRBJ2-7,TRBV18,.,13,CASSPRGFYEQYF,TGTGCCAGCTCACCCAGGGGTTTCTACGAGCAGTACTTC
.,TRBJ1-1,TRBV27,TRBD1,14,CASSLLGTGTEAFF,TGTGCCAGCAGTTTATTGGGGACAGGGACTGAAGCTTTCTTT
.,TRBJ1-2,TRBV18,.,16,CASSPSTEKKPMGYTF,TGTGCCAGCTCACCGTCGACAGAGAAGAAGCCTATGGGCTACACCTTC
.,TRBJ1-1,TRBV6-6,.,15,CASSPLAIIGAEAFF,TGTGCCAGCAGTCCACTCGCTATAATCGGGGCTGAAGCTTTCTTT
.,TRBJ2-5,TRBV2,TRBD2,12,CASNREGETQYF,TGTGCCAGCAATAGGGAGGGAGAGACCCAGTACTTC
.,TRBJ2-5,TRBV28,.,17,CASSLQLNGRGQETQYF,TGTGCCAGCAGTTTACAATTAAACGGGAGAGGACAAGAGACCCAGTACTTC
.,TRBJ2-7,TRBV27,TRBD2,16,CASSLSLAGHSYEQYF,TGTGCCAGCAGTTTATCCCTAGCGGGGCACTCCTACGAGCAGTACTTC
.,TRBJ2-1,TRBV9,.,15,CASSVGLQGSNEQFF,TGTGCCAGCAGCGTAGGCTTACAGGGATCCAATGAGCAGTTCTTC
.,TRBJ2-7,TRBV30,TRBD2,12,CAWTPGGDEQYF,TGTGCCTGGACCCCCGGGGGGGACGAGCAGTACTTC
.,TRBJ2-2,TRBV7-9,.,16,CASSFSRDSNTGELFF,TGTGCCAGCAGCTTCAGCCGGGACTCGAACACCGGGGAGCTGTTTTTT
few,TRBJ1-1,TRBV15,.,14,CATRDSYQNTEAFF,TGTGCCACCAGGGACAGCTACCAGAACACTGAAGCTTTCTTT
.,TRBJ1-4,TRBV28,TRBD1,17,CASSLGRQGLGSGKLFF,TGTGCCAGCAGTTTAGGTCGACAGGGGTTAGGGAGTGGAAAACTGTTTTTT
.,TRBJ2-2,TRBV5-1,.,15,CASSPAGLNTGELFF,TGCGCCAGCAGCCCAGCGGGCCTGAACACCGGGGAGCTGTTTTTT
.,TRBJ2-5,TRBV25-1,TRBD1,15,CASIQTQGALETQYF,TGTGCCAGCATACAAACCCAGGGGGCCTTAGAGACCCAGTACTTC